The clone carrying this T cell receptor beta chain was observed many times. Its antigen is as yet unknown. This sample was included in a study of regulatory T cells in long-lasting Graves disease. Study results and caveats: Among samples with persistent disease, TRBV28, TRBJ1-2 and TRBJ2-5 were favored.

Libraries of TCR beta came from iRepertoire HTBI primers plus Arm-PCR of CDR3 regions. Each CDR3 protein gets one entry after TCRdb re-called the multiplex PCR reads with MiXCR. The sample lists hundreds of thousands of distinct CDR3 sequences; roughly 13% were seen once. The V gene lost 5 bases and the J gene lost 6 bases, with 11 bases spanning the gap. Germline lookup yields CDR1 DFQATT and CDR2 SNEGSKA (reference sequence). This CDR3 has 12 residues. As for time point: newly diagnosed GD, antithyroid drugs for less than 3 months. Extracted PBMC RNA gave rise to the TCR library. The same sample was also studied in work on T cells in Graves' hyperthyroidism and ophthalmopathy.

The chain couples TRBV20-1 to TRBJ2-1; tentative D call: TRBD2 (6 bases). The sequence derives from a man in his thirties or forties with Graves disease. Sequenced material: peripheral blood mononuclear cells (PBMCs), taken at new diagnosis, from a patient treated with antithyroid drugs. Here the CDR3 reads CSAATGVNEQFF. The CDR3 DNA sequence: TGCAGTGCTGCCACGGGGGTCAATGAGCAGTTCTTC.